The rows below give T cell receptor beta chains drawn from one sample of a study of cytomegalovirus exposure and HLA in healthy donors. Only in-frame clones appear in the TCRdb table, and some are missing; sequencing was by immunoSEQ multiplex PCR. This table has about 210,000 clones, nearly 80% appearing once. The sample taken for sequencing was PBMCs. These receptors were obtained from a male donor in good health and CMV-seronegative. Each CDR3 is given with its conserved first and last residue. Fields, in order: CDR3 DNA, CDR3 protein, J gene, D gene, clone size, V gene. D genes are given only for firm matches. Expanded clones get a size class; other rows say once, few or many, or leave the size out.

TGTGCCAGCAGCTTCCCGGGACAGGGGAACTACTACGAGCAGTACTTC,CASSFPGQGNYYEQYF,TRBJ2-7,TRBD1,-,TRBV5-5
TGTGCCAGCAGCACGCGGACTAGCGGGACAAAATACAATGAGCAGTTCTTC,CASSTRTSGTKYNEQFF,TRBJ2-1,TRBD2,once,TRBV7-3
TGTGCCAGCAGCCAAGACACGGGAAAGCAGTACTTC,CASSQDTGKQYF,TRBJ2-7,-,-,TRBV14
TGTGCCAGCAGCGCAAGCGGGGGGGGATACGAGCAGTACTTC,CASSASGGGYEQYF,TRBJ2-7,TRBD2,-,TRBV9
TGTGCCAGCAGCTTAGTGGGCAGGTTGAGCACTGAAGCTTTCTTT,CASSLVGRLSTEAFF,TRBJ1-1,-,-,TRBV7-9
TGTGCCAGCCGCGAACTGGGAGATGAGCAGTTCTTC,CASRELGDEQFF,TRBJ2-1,-,-,TRBV7-9
TGTGCCAGCAGGGCTCCAGGGACTGAAGCTTTCTTT,CASRAPGTEAFF,TRBJ1-1,-,-,TRBV27
TGTGCCAGCAGCAAAAGATGTGTAATTCAACAGGGACAGGGATCCTACAATGAGCAGTTCTTC,CASSKRCVIQQGQGSYNEQFF,TRBJ2-1,-,-,TRBV21-1
TGTGCCAGCAGCTTGGCCCCAGGGGGCCCTTCCGAGCAGTACTTC,CASSLAPGGPSEQYF,TRBJ2-7,TRBD1,many,TRBV5-4
TGTGCCAGCAGCCCCACGACAGGGTTGAGCACTGAAGCTTTCTTT,CASSPTTGLSTEAFF,TRBJ1-1,TRBD1,-,TRBV11-1
TGTGCCAGCAGCTCCGGGAACACTGAAGCTTTCTTT,CASSSGNTEAFF,TRBJ1-1,-,-,TRBV6-5
TGTGCCACCAGCAGAGATACGGAGCAGGATACGCAGTATTTT,CATSRDTEQDTQYF,TRBJ2-3,-,-,TRBV15
TGTGCCAGCAGTTACGGGGCGGGAGGGCGGGAGACCCAGTACTTC,CASSYGAGGRETQYF,TRBJ2-5,TRBD2,once,TRBV6-5
TGTGCCAGCAGCATCGGGACAGGGTCTCAGGGTGGCTACACCTTC,CASSIGTGSQGGYTF,TRBJ1-2,TRBD1,-,TRBV7-9